This is a list of T cell receptor beta chains from one sample in a study of blood T cell repertoires in COVID-19. Only in-frame clones appear in the TCRdb table, and some are missing; sequencing was by immunoSEQ multiplex PCR. The sample shows more than 90,000 clones, roughly nine tenths of them seen only once. The sample taken for sequencing was peripheral blood. These receptors came from a man aged 50-60 years with acute or convalescent COVID-19. The CDR3 runs from the conserved cysteine through the conserved F or W. Where a row states a size, it is once, few, many or the class of an expanded clone; other rows omit it.

v_gene	abundance	j_gene	CDR3aa
TRBV28	NA	TRBJ2-7	CASSFVTGVPYEQYF
TRBV5-4	NA	TRBJ1-1	CASSPRVSNTEAFF
TRBV6-5	NA	TRBJ1-5	CASSSQGVGQPQHF
TRBV5-1	once	TRBJ2-1	CASSLDGQGASYNEQFF
TRBV18	once	TRBJ1-1	CASSPRGGYTEAFF
TRBV5-1	NA	TRBJ2-5	CASSLGQGVTQYF
TRBV6-6	NA	TRBJ1-3	CASRKGQGAPGNTIYF
TRBV7-8	NA	TRBJ1-2	CASSLESAGNYYGYTF
TRBV11-2	few	TRBJ1-1	CASRRGATEAFF
TRBV10-1	NA	TRBJ2-7	CASSESWARTGGEQYF
TRBV3-1/TRBV3-2	NA	TRBJ1-3	CASSQVTGRNTIYF
TRBV5-5	NA	TRBJ2-3	CASSWRTDTQYF
TRBV5-1	NA	TRBJ2-5	CASGRGSPQETQYF
TRBV18	NA	TRBJ1-1	CASSGGILNTEAFF
TRBV24-1	NA	TRBJ2-1	CATSGTSGGLSYNEQFF
TRBV30	NA	TRBJ1-3	CARREGAGNTIYF
TRBV4-2	once	TRBJ2-3	CASSPRGAGGLTDTQYF
TRBV5-5	NA	TRBJ1-2	CASSSPPGQRIHYGYTF
TRBV6-4	NA	TRBJ1-2	CASSDFGQGNYGYTF
TRBV2	NA	TRBJ1-5	CASSEVGGIQPQHF
TRBV5-5	NA	TRBJ2-7	CASRGDRGFYEQYF
TRBV6-5	once	TRBJ1-5	CASSYPGDRVEQPQHF
TRBV27	NA	TRBJ1-4	CASSPSTVLTTNEKLFF
TRBV13	NA	TRBJ2-2	CASSLPGLAGAGTGELFF
TRBV4-1	NA	TRBJ2-7	CASSQEGRYEQYF
TRBV4-3	NA	TRBJ2-3	CASSQGQGANTKGGDTQYF
TRBV7-9	NA	TRBJ2-5	CASSSGTVQETQYF
TRBV4-3	NA	TRBJ1-1	CASSGGGGGTEAFF